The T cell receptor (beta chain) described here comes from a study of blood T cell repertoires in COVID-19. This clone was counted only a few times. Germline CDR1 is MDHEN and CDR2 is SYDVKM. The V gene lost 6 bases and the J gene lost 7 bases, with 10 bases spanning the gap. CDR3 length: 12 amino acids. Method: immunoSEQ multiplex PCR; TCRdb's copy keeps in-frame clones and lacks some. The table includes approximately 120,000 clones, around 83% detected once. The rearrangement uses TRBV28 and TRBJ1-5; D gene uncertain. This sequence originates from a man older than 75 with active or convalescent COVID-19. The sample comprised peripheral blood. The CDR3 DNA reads TGTGCCAGCAGGGCCGCCCCACAGCCCCAGCATTTT. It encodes CASRAAPQPQHF.